Sequencing of this T cell receptor beta chain was carried out in a study of blood T cell repertoires in COVID-19. Study context: PBMCs, B-cell-depleted T cells, or T cells were the source of the cDNA or gDNA that made up the material.

The CDR3 contains 13 residues. Germline loops: CDR1 SGHNT, CDR2 YENEEA. The V gene lost 2 bases and the J gene lost 2 bases, with 6 bases spanning the gap. Original methodology: It was from reference gene primer amplification that nucleated cell counts were estimated. Libraries were prepared by immunoSEQ multiplex PCR; TCRdb keeps only in-frame clonotypes and omits some of them. The V and J calls and clone size are taken from that table; D and trimming were inferred from the DNA. Of 120,000 to 150,000 clones listed, roughly 90% were seen once; the top ten hold around 1.5%. This clone appeared a single time.

Sequencing was carried out using peripheral blood. The V call is TRBV11-3, the J call TRBJ2-5; D unresolved. The receptor comes from a human donor in a cohort sampled during active COVID-19. This chain's CDR3 is CASSLNSQETQYF. The CDR3 DNA reads as TGTGCCAGCAGCTTAAATTCTCAAGAGACCCAGTACTTC.